Listed below are T cell receptor beta chains from one sample, sequenced in a study of T cells in Graves' hyperthyroidism and ophthalmopathy. TCRdb re-derived calls from the multiplex PCR reads in MiXCR, one entry per CDR3 protein. The top ten clones hold 44% of a sample with a few hundred thousand distinct CDR3 sequences, 46% of them seen once. Sequenced sample: peripheral blood or thyroid tissue (not recorded which). These receptors were obtained from an adult woman with Graves' disease, either hyperthyroidism or ophthalmopathy (not recorded which). Both conserved end residues are part of each CDR3. D genes are given only for firm matches. Clone size is given for some rows only: seen once, a few or many times, or a class if the clone is expanded.

D,J,size,V,CDR3,DNA
.,TRBJ1-2,many,TRBV12-3/TRBV12-4,CASSLDVGAGGYTF,TGTGCCAGCAGTTTAGACGTGGGGGCAGGAGGCTACACCTTC
TRBD1,TRBJ2-3,many,TRBV24-1,CATAGGALDTQYF,TGTGCCACCGCAGGGGGCGCATTAGATACGCAGTATTTT
.,TRBJ2-1,many,TRBV11-2,CASSLDLGFYPFF,TGTGCCAGCAGCTTAGACCTGGGATTTTATCCGTTCTTC
TRBD1,TRBJ1-2,.,TRBV7-2,CASSQTGGDYGYTF,TGCGCCAGCAGCCAAACAGGGGGGGATTATGGCTACACCTTC
.,TRBJ2-2,many,TRBV5-1,CASSSGESTGELFF,TGCGCCAGCAGCTCGGGGGAGAGCACCGGGGAGCTGTTTTTT
.,TRBJ1-1,many,TRBV5-6,CASSSLQGFTEAFF,TGTGCCAGCAGCTCCCTTCAGGGGTTCACTGAAGCTTTCTTT
TRBD2,TRBJ2-5,many,TRBV3-1,CASSQDRGGRASETQYF,TGTGCCAGCAGCCAAGACAGAGGCGGGAGGGCCTCAGAGACCCAGTACTTC
TRBD2,TRBJ2-5,many,TRBV12-3/TRBV12-4,CASSWSLATQETQYF,TGTGCCAGCAGTTGGTCACTAGCGACCCAAGAGACCCAGTACTTC
.,TRBJ1-6,many,TRBV13,CASSLEDQTNSPLHF,TGTGCCAGCAGCTTAGAGGACCAGACTAATTCACCCCTCCACTTT
.,TRBJ1-1,once,TRBV25-1,CAWSDWAGQRMNTEAFF,TGTGCCTGGAGTGATTGGGCCGGACAGCGCATGAACACTGAAGCTTTCTTT
.,TRBJ2-2,few,TRBV12-3/TRBV12-4,CASSAEGELFF,TGTGCCAGCAGTGCAGAGGGGGAGCTGTTTTTT
TRBD1,TRBJ2-7,few,TRBV28,CASSSSGQPSFNEQYF,TGTGCCAGCAGTTCCTCGGGACAGCCAAGTTTTAACGAGCAGTACTTC
.,TRBJ1-4,.,TRBV15,CATSRGPENEKLFF,TGTGCCACCAGCAGAGGACCAGAGAATGAAAAACTGTTTTTT
.,TRBJ1-4,many,TRBV7-2,CASSSTDDRDKLFF,TGTGCCAGCAGCTCAACGGACGACCGGGACAAACTGTTTTTT
TRBD1,TRBJ1-1,.,TRBV2,CATQQGASNTEAFF,TGTGCTACCCAACAGGGGGCGTCGAACACTGAAGCTTTCTTT
.,TRBJ2-5,.,TRBV14,CASSPVRETQYF,TGTGCCAGCAGCCCGGTCCGAGAGACCCAGTACTTC
.,TRBJ2-7,few,TRBV6-1,CASRERTANYEQYF,TGTGCCAGCAGGGAAAGGACAGCAAACTACGAGCAGTACTTC
.,TRBJ1-5,.,TRBV7-9,CASSQLSDQPQHF,TGTGCCAGCAGCCAGTTGAGCGATCAGCCCCAGCATTTT
.,TRBJ2-7,many,TRBV7-2,CASSLERGSEQYF,TGTGCCAGCAGCTTAGAGAGGGGGAGCGAGCAGTACTTC
.,TRBJ1-6,.,TRBV6-5,CASRILNSPLHF,TGTGCCAGCAGAATCCTCAATTCACCCCTCCACTTT
.,TRBJ1-2,many,TRBV2,CASSQRQYGYTF,TGTGCCAGCAGTCAAAGACAGTATGGCTACACCTTC
.,TRBJ1-1,many,TRBV11-2,CASSKGRGTEAFF,TGTGCCAGCAGCAAAGGCCGGGGCACTGAAGCTTTCTTT
.,TRBJ1-6,.,TRBV7-9,CATSLATGDNSPLHF,TGTGCCACCAGCTTAGCGACAGGAGATAATTCACCCCTCCACTTT
.,TRBJ1-1,few,TRBV15,CATSRGLGGLASEAFF,TGTGCCACCAGCAGGGGCCTGGGTGGTTTGGCTTCTGAAGCTTTCTTT